The rows below give T cell receptor beta chains drawn from one sample of a study of blood T cell repertoires in COVID-19. TCRdb's table, derived via immunoSEQ multiplex PCR, lists solely in-frame clones and lacks some. Counted here are about 150,000 clones, about 80% occurring once; the ten biggest clones make up under 2.5%. The specimen sequenced was peripheral blood. The receptors stem from a man aged 70 or older with acute or convalescent COVID-19. The CDR3 runs from the conserved cysteine through the conserved F or W. D genes are given only for firm matches. Clone sizes are given selectively: once, few, many, or a class where the clone is expanded.

d_call,clone_size,cdr3_length,j_call,v_call,cdr3_aa,cdr3_nt
-,-,14,TRBJ2-5,TRBV12-5,CASGLGGRQETQYF,TGTGCTAGTGGTTTGGGGGGGCGGCAAGAGACCCAGTACTTC
-,-,15,TRBJ2-3,TRBV15,CATSRAGLYTDTQYF,TGTGCCACCAGCAGAGCAGGGCTGTACACAGATACGCAGTATTTT
TRBD1,-,13,TRBJ1-1,TRBV19,CASSDRGDTEAFF,TGTGCCAGTAGCGACAGGGGTGACACTGAAGCTTTCTTT
TRBD2,once,14,TRBJ2-7,TRBV28,CASSRAGGNYEQYF,TGTGCCAGCAGTAGGGCGGGAGGGAACTACGAGCAGTACTTC
-,-,13,TRBJ1-2,TRBV6-5,CASSYREGYGYTF,TGTGCCAGCAGTTACAGGGAGGGGTATGGCTACACCTTC
TRBD1,-,15,TRBJ2-7,TRBV18,CASSPPGRGSYEQYF,TGTGCCAGCTCACCACCGGGCAGGGGGTCCTACGAGCAGTACTTC
-,once,14,TRBJ1-2,TRBV7-9,CASSLGTASYGYTF,TGTGCCAGCAGCTTAGGGACAGCGAGCTATGGCTACACCTTC
-,-,13,TRBJ1-6,TRBV7-8,CASAQGGNSPLHF,TGTGCCAGCGCCCAAGGAGGGAATTCACCCCTCCACTTT
-,-,14,TRBJ1-4,TRBV2,CASSREGRNEKLFF,TGTGCCAGCAGTAGGGAGGGGCGGAATGAAAAACTGTTTTTT
TRBD2,-,15,TRBJ2-5,TRBV5-4,CASSSSGRAFETQYF,TGTGCCAGCAGTTCAAGCGGGAGGGCCTTTGAGACCCAGTACTTC
-,-,13,TRBJ1-2,TRBV5-1,CASSLGTVYGYTF,TGCGCCAGCAGCTTGGGGACAGTCTATGGCTACACCTTC
TRBD2,-,19,TRBJ2-5,TRBV4-1,CASSQWGASGRPGEETQYF,TGCGCCAGCAGCCAGTGGGGGGCTAGCGGGAGGCCTGGCGAAGAGACCCAGTACTTC
TRBD1,-,16,TRBJ2-3,TRBV29-1,CSVTGTGSRLWRTQYF,TGCAGCGTAACCGGGACAGGGAGCCGGCTATGGCGAACGCAGTATTTT
TRBD1,-,14,TRBJ1-2,TRBV9,CASSVGTGGGGYTF,TGTGCCAGCAGCGTCGGAACAGGGGGAGGTGGCTACACCTTC
-,-,14,TRBJ2-2,TRBV27,CASSSRAGPGELFF,TGTGCCAGCAGTTCCAGGGCCGGCCCCGGGGAGCTGTTTTTT
-,-,13,TRBJ2-7,TRBV6-5,CASSTGTIGEQYF,TGTGCCAGCAGTACCGGGACAATCGGCGAGCAGTACTTC
-,-,16,TRBJ1-4,TRBV6-6,CASSLPSGVTNEKLFF,TGTGCCAGCAGTTTACCTTCAGGGGTAACTAATGAAAAACTGTTTTTT
-,-,17,TRBJ2-5,TRBV19,CASSIPVLGDGRETQYF,TGTGCCAGTAGTATCCCCGTCCTGGGAGATGGCCGGGAGACCCAGTACTTC
TRBD1,once,13,TRBJ1-5,TRBV7-2,CASSLGQGQPQHF,TGTGCCAGCAGCTTGGGACAGGGGCAGCCCCAGCATTTT
TRBD1,-,17,TRBJ1-5,TRBV20-1,CSASRGSGGQFNQPQHF,TGCAGTGCTAGTAGGGGATCTGGGGGACAGTTCAATCAGCCCCAGCATTTT
-,-,16,TRBJ2-1,TRBV5-4,CASSSRLELPNNEQFF,TGTGCCAGCAGCTCTCGTCTGGAGCTTCCCAACAATGAGCAGTTCTTC
TRBD2,-,14,TRBJ2-3,TRBV19,CASSIGLAPDTQYF,TGTGCCAGTAGTATCGGACTAGCCCCAGATACGCAGTATTTT
-,few,13,TRBJ2-7,TRBV6-1,CASSEGAYYEQYF,TGTGCCAGCAGTGAAGGGGCGTACTACGAGCAGTACTTC
-,few,14,TRBJ2-1,TRBV11-1,CASSLAGNRNEQFF,TGTGCCAGCAGCTTAGCCGGGAACCGTAATGAGCAGTTCTTC
-,-,14,TRBJ1-1,TRBV7-8,CASSLAPKAEQAFF,TGTGCCAGCAGCTTAGCACCTAAGGCGGAACAAGCTTTCTTT
TRBD1,few,14,TRBJ1-4,TRBV19,CASGTGGAAEKLFF,TGTGCCAGTGGAACAGGGGGCGCAGCTGAAAAACTGTTTTTT
-,-,13,TRBJ1-2,TRBV27,CASSSTGAEGYTF,TGTGCCAGCAGTTCGACGGGAGCCGAGGGCTACACCTTC
TRBD1,once,12,TRBJ1-2,TRBV27,CASSFGTGHYTF,TGTGCCAGCAGTTTCGGGACAGGACACTACACCTTC
TRBD2,-,13,TRBJ2-1,TRBV24-1,CATESGTSNEQFF,TGTGCCACGGAATCCGGGACTAGCAATGAGCAGTTCTTC
TRBD1,-,14,TRBJ1-3,TRBV29-1,CSVEETGTGNTIYF,TGCAGCGTTGAGGAGACAGGGACTGGAAACACCATATATTTT
-,-,14,TRBJ2-3,TRBV7-2,CASTMGGTQDTQYF,TGTGCCAGCACCATGGGGGGGACACAAGATACGCAGTATTTT
-,-,15,TRBJ2-7,TRBV6-5,CASTKTSGYTYEQYF,TGTGCCAGCACTAAAACCTCAGGGTACACCTACGAGCAGTACTTC
-,few,14,TRBJ1-2,TRBV2,CASVWDPGVDGYTF,TGTGCCAGCGTCTGGGACCCGGGGGTGGATGGCTACACCTTC
-,-,12,TRBJ1-2,TRBV2,CASIGAVYGYTF,TGTGCCAGCATTGGGGCTGTCTATGGCTACACCTTC